The 14 T cell receptor beta chains reported below all come from one sample, sequenced in a study of blood T cell repertoires in COVID-19. TCRdb keeps only in-frame clones here, not all; method: immunoSEQ multiplex PCR. The sample records about 73,000 clones, about 83% being singletons. Sequencing input: peripheral blood. These receptors all stem from a woman between 55 and 75 years old with acute or convalescent COVID-19.

This rearrangement joins TRBV10-3 to TRBJ2-5, with 10 nucleotides matching TRBD2. The V and J ends lost 6 bases and 1 base, in that order; junction bases with no gene match: 8. The CDR3 is 16 amino acids. Germline values: CDR1 ENHRY, CDR2 SYGVKD. The CDR3 DNA is TGTGCCATCAGGCCTAAGGTAGCGGGGGGCCAAGAGACCCAGTACTTC. Residues: CAIRPKVAGGQETQYF.

The V call is TRBV15, the J call TRBJ1-2; TRBD1 matches 9 bases. The germline CDR1 and CDR2 sequences are LNHNV and YYDKDF (reference sequence). The CDR3 is 17 amino acids. Unmatched junction bases numbered 9, after V lost 3 bases and J lost 1 base. This chain's CDR3 is CATSSGTGSWRNYGYTF. CDR3 DNA sequence: TGTGCCACCAGCAGTGGGACAGGGAGTTGGCGTAACTATGGCTACACCTTC.

The J gene is TRBJ1-2, the V gene TRBV6-1; the D gene is possibly TRBD1 (6 bases). CDR3 size: 14 residues. Trimming stripped 1 base from V and 7 bases from J, with 13 bases between. Germline-derived CDR1 and CDR2 are MNHNS and SASEGT. CDR3 bases: TGTGCCAGCAGTGAAGGGCGGGGGCCTTTTGGCTACACCTTC. This translates into CASSEGRGPFGYTF.

The chain couples TRBV19 to TRBJ1-2; TRBD1 is a possible D gene (5 bases). The CDR3 has 14 residues. V shed 7 bases and J shed 0 bases, with 12 bases lying between them. In germline, CDR1 is LNHDA, CDR2 SQIVND (reference sequence). CDR3 protein: CASTPGRTNYGYTF. The CDR3 DNA sequence: TGTGCCAGTACCCCAGGGAGGACTAACTATGGCTACACCTTC.

The chain recombines TRBV29-1 with TRBJ1-2, with a possible D match to TRBD1 (5 bases). V shed 2 bases and J shed 4 bases, with 5 bases lying between them. Germline lookup yields CDR1 SQVTM and CDR2 ANQGSEA. This CDR3 is built from 11 residues. CDR3 loop: CSVEQGYGYTF. DNA for the CDR3: TGCAGCGTTGAACAGGGCTATGGCTACACCTTC.

This sequence joins TRBV5-1 and TRBJ1-3, with 8 bases identical to TRBD1. Germline lookup yields CDR1 SGHRS and CDR2 YFSETQ. The CDR3 extends over 14 amino acids. Trimming cost V 7 bases and J 0 bases; bases outside gene matches: 3. CDR3 bases: TGCGCCAGCGGGGGACAGGACTCTGGAAACACCATATATTTT. It is translated as CASGGQDSGNTIYF.

This chain links TRBV30 with TRBJ2-7, with a possible D match to TRBD2 (5 bases). The germline CDR1 and CDR2 sequences are GTSNPN and SVGIG (reference sequence). V lost 2 bases, J lost 4 bases, and 9 bases lay in between. This CDR3 spans 12 amino acids. CDR3 loop: CAWSTTSYEQYF. In DNA, the CDR3 is TGTGCCTGGAGTACTACTAGTTACGAGCAGTACTTC.

The rearrangement links TRBV6-5 to TRBJ2-1; a possible D gene is TRBD1 (6 bases). V was trimmed by 4 bases and J by 8 bases, leaving 21 bases between them. The CDR3 is made up of 16 amino acids. The V gene's germline CDR1 is MNHEY and CDR2 SVGAGI. CDR3 nucleotide sequence: TGTGCCAGCAGTTGGCGGACAGTCGGCGGTTGGGATGAGCAGTTCTTC. It yields the protein CASSWRTVGGWDEQFF.

This rearrangement joins TRBV3-1 (or the pseudogene TRBV3-2) to TRBJ2-2; TRBD2 agrees at 10 bases. Germline CDR1 LGHDT, CDR2 YNNKEL (reference sequence). V shed 6 bases and J 5 bases; nucleotides not matched to a gene: 6. The CDR3 extends over 15 amino acids. DNA for the CDR3: TGTGCCAGCAGACCTAGCGGGGGCGGGACCGGGGAGCTGTTTTTT. Residues: CASRPSGGGTGELFF.

This clone was counted between two and nine times. The chain employs TRBV13 and TRBJ2-1; D not resolved. Trimming cost V 4 bases and J 4 bases, with 2 bases left between them. This CDR3 comprises 11 residues. Germline assignment: CDR1 PRHDT and CDR2 FYEKMQ (reference sequence). The CDR3 sequence is CASSSYNEQFF. DNA of the CDR3: TGTGCCAGCAGCTCTTACAATGAGCAGTTCTTC.

The rearrangement joins TRBV6-1 to TRBJ1-5, with D perhaps matching TRBD1 (6 bases). Germline assignment: CDR1 MNHNS and CDR2 SASEGT. V lost 1 base and J 4 bases, leaving 8 bases between the germline ends. This CDR3 is 14 amino acids long. CDR3 sequence: CASSEGTANQPQHF. Written as DNA, the CDR3 is TGTGCCAGCAGTGAAGGGACAGCTAATCAGCCCCAGCATTTT.

This sequence joins TRBV25-1 and TRBJ1-2; weak D call: TRBD1 (6 bases). The CDR3 runs to 15 residues. Germline CDR1 is MGHDK and CDR2 is SYGVNS. V lost 3 bases, J lost 4 bases, and 15 bases lay in between. CDR3 residues: CASSETGTRAYGYTF. The DNA of the CDR3 is TGTGCCAGCAGTGAGACTGGGACAAGAGCCTATGGCTACACCTTC.

The V gene is TRBV4-1, the J gene TRBJ2-7; 8 positions agree with TRBD1. The ends lost 9 bases at V and 6 bases at J; junction bases unmatched: 10. CDR3 length: 13 amino acids. From germline, CDR1 is MGHRA and CDR2 YSYEKL. The CDR3 here is CASRDRGEGEQYF. CDR3 DNA sequence: TGCGCCAGTAGAGACAGGGGAGAAGGCGAGCAGTACTTC.

V and J are TRBV6-1 and TRBJ1-4, with TRBD1 as a possible D gene (6 bases). The germline V gene encodes CDR1 MNHNS and CDR2 SASEGT. The CDR3 totals 16 residues. Trimming removed 3 bases at V and 4 bases at J, with 15 bases between. For the CDR3, the DNA is TGTGCCAGCAGTGACCCCGGGACATATGGTAATGAAAAACTGTTTTTT. It translates to CASSDPGTYGNEKLFF.